The 19 T cell receptor beta chains listed next were all sequenced from one sample in a study of T cell repertoires in cytomegalovirus infection (dated by TCRdb to the late 2010s). The data were produced on an Illumina HiSeq 1500. The public reads were quality trimmed at Q25 with fastp and then assembled into clones with MiXCR by TCRdb, keeping productive beta chains. Each CDR3 protein appears once, grouped with its most common genes and DNA. Across this sample there are roughly 180,000 distinct CDR3 sequences, with roughly 20% seen only once. 20% to 30% of the sample belongs to the ten largest clones. The sample's treatment or condition, from its label and the paper: in vitro stimulation with specific CMV peptide epitopes to enrich CMV-specific T cells. Their recognized antigens are unknown. The material was CD8+ T cells from cultured PBMCs, obtained from culture after CMV antigen stimulation. The receptor source for this set is a human donor in good health (CMV status not recorded). Some clones in this sample may be carry-over from other donors' samples.

The rearrangement joins TRBV5-1 to TRBJ1-1, with D tentatively TRBD1 (5 bases). The CDR3 has 14 amino acids. V was shortened by 2 bases and J by 4 bases, with 12 bases between the two germline ends. Germline V lookup: CDR1 SGHRS, CDR2 YFSETQ. CDR3 protein: CASSFGGLATEAFF. The CDR3 DNA reads as TGCGCCAGCAGCTTCGGGGGTCTGGCCACTGAAGCTTTCTTT.

The V gene is TRBV27, the J gene TRBJ2-5, with D perhaps TRBD1 (7 bases). CDR3 size: 16 residues. From germline, CDR1 is MNHEY and CDR2 SMNVEV (reference sequence). V was trimmed by 0 bases and J by 2 bases, leaving 13 bases between them. The CDR3 region is CASSLSAGGYQETQYF. Written as DNA, the CDR3 is TGTGCCAGCAGTTTATCGGCAGGGGGGTATCAAGAGACCCAGTACTTC.

V is TRBV7-9 and J is TRBJ1-5; tentative D call: TRBD1 (6 bases). CDR3 length equals 14 residues. Between the trimmed V and J ends, which lost 5 bases and 3 bases, there was a span of 11 bases. The germline V gene encodes CDR1 SEHNR and CDR2 FQNEAQ (reference sequence). CDR3 loop: CASSRGQHNQPQHF. As DNA, the CDR3 is TGTGCCAGCAGCCGAGGACAGCACAATCAGCCCCAGCATTTT.

This clonotype was observed a handful of times. The chain joins TRBV7-2 to TRBJ2-1; D not resolved. This CDR3 spans 11 amino acids. Germline CDR1 SGHTA, CDR2 FQGNSA. The V and J ends lost 6 bases and 10 bases respectively, with 10 bases between them. CDR3 sequence reads: CASRWADEQFF. CDR3 in DNA: TGTGCCAGCAGGTGGGCGGACGAGCAGTTCTTC.

This clonotype was observed a handful of times. The rearrangement joins TRBV7-2 to TRBJ1-6; 11 bases align to TRBD1. V was clipped by 5 bases and J by 0 bases; unmatched bases: 9. The CDR3 totals 19 residues. Germline V gives CDR1 SGHTA, CDR2 FQGNSA. CDR3 sequence (DNA): TGTGCCAGCAGCACCGGACAGGGGGCGAACCACTCCTATAATTCACCCCTCCACTTT. This sequence encodes CASSTGQGANHSYNSPLHF. Variable domain in full (rest from reference TRBV7-2 and TRBJ1-6): GAGVSQSPSNKVTEKGKDVELRCDPISGHTALYWYRQSLGQGLEFLIYFQGNSAPDKSGLPSDRFSAERTGGSVSTLTIQRTQQEDSAVYLCASSTGQGANHSYNSPLHFGNGTRLTVT.

This chain connects TRBV13 to TRBJ1-1; D is undetermined. The CDR3 is 15 amino acids. Trimming removed 2 bases at V and 4 bases at J, with 14 bases between. In germline, CDR1 is PRHDT, CDR2 FYEKMQ (reference sequence). The CDR3 sequence is CASSLMGLRSTEAFF. DNA of the CDR3: TGTGCCAGCAGCTTAATGGGTCTTCGAAGCACTGAAGCTTTCTTT.

V usage is TRBV6-1 and J usage is TRBJ1-6; D remains unclear. CDR1 is MNHNS, CDR2 SASEGT, per germline. This CDR3 has 16 residues. Deletions cut 2 bases from V and 5 bases from J, with 13 bases between. In DNA form, the CDR3 reads TGTGCCAGCAGTGAAATACCAGGTGCAAATAATTCACCCCTCCACTTT. It is translated as CASSEIPGANNSPLHF.

The chain uses TRBV27 and TRBJ1-5; D is ambiguous. The germline CDR1 and CDR2 sequences are MNHEY and SMNVEV (reference sequence). The CDR3 is 15 residues long. Deletions cut 2 bases from V and 5 bases from J, with 13 bases between. The CDR3 DNA reads as TGTGCCAGCAGTTTAGGGTCAGCCCCCCATCAGCCCCAGCATTTT. Translating it yields CASSLGSAPHQPQHF.

The CDR3 loop is CASSPGPEKLFF. CDR3 DNA: TGTGCCAGCAGCCCCGGACCGGAAAAACTGTTTTTT. This rearrangement joins TRBV6-1 to TRBJ1-4, with D unclear. The germline gives CDR1 MNHNS, CDR2 SASEGT. The CDR3 spans 12 residues. Deletions cut 6 bases from V and 8 bases from J, with 10 bases between.

V is TRBV7-8 and J is TRBJ1-1; TRBD1 is a possible D gene (6 bases). V lost 5 bases and J 0 bases, leaving 13 bases between the germline ends. The CDR3 covers 15 residues. Germline CDR1 and CDR2: SGHVS and FQNEAQ. The CDR3 DNA is TGTGCCAGCAGCATAAACAGGGACATGAACACTGAAGCTTTCTTT. It encodes CASSINRDMNTEAFF.

The CDR3 is CSVVGGNEKLFF. The CDR3 coding sequence is TGCAGCGTTGTAGGAGGAAATGAAAAACTGTTTTTT. This chain links TRBV29-1 with TRBJ1-4; no clear D. Per the germline V gene, CDR1 is SQVTM and CDR2 is ANQGSEA. The CDR3 is 12 residues long. Trimming cost V 4 bases and J 5 bases, with 8 bases left between them.

This clonotype has just a few counts. The CDR3 sequence: CASSRLYNEQFF. The CDR3 nucleotides read TGTGCCAGCAGTCGTCTGTACAATGAGCAGTTCTTC. The J gene is TRBJ2-1, the V gene TRBV2; the D is unclear. This CDR3 contains 12 residues. The germline gives CDR1 SNHLY, CDR2 FYNNEI. Trimming took off 5 bases at V and 4 bases at J, with 6 bases between the two ends.

This clonotype was picked up a small number of times. One junction end does not reproduce the germline sequence, and a read error may be involved. This chain connects TRBV4-3 to TRBJ1-2, with 10 bases that match TRBD1. The CDR3 extends over 17 amino acids. Germline values: CDR1 LGHNA, CDR2 YSLEER. Here the CDR3 DNA reads TGCGCCAGCAGCGAAGGGCCGGGACAGGGGACACTGGATGGATACACCTTC. Translated, it gives CASSEGPGQGTLDGYTF.

In this sample, this clonotype turned up a few times. The V gene is TRBV12-3 or TRBV12-4, the J gene TRBJ1-5; D is undetermined. CDR3 length: 14 amino acids. Trimming took 1 base from V and 4 from J, leaving 8 bases between them. This chain's CDR3 is CASSLENVNQPQHF. CDR3 bases: TGTGCCAGCAGTTTAGAGAATGTTAATCAGCCCCAGCATTTT.

The chain couples TRBV6-6 to TRBJ1-1; weak D call: TRBD1 (5 bases). The CDR3 contains 12 residues. From germline, CDR1 is MNHNY and CDR2 SVGAGI (reference sequence). Trimming removed 5 bases from V and 7 bases from J, with 11 bases in between. The CDR3 DNA reads TGTGCCAGCAGTGCAGGACACCATGAAGCTTTCTTT. This encodes CASSAGHHEAFF.

The rearrangement links TRBV4-3 to TRBJ1-1, with D perhaps TRBD1 (5 bases). The CDR3 length is 15 residues. Trimming stripped 0 bases from V and 5 bases from J, with 13 bases between. Looked up from germline, CDR1 is LGHNA and CDR2 is YSLEER. The CDR3 sequence: CASSQDLGGRTEAFF. The CDR3 nucleotides are TGCGCCAGCAGCCAAGATCTCGGGGGTCGGACTGAAGCTTTCTTT.

The chain employs TRBV7-2 and TRBJ1-1; no reliable D call. The germline CDR1 and CDR2 sequences are SGHTA and FQGNSA. Trimming removed 1 base at V and 0 bases at J, with 6 bases between. CDR3 length: 14 amino acids. The CDR3 spells CASSLGRLNTEAFF. The CDR3 nucleotides are TGTGCCAGCAGCTTAGGGCGGCTGAACACTGAAGCTTTCTTT.

The rearrangement joins TRBV6-1 to TRBJ1-5; 8 nucleotides align to TRBD1. CDR3 length equals 16 residues. V lost 3 bases to trimming and J lost 2 bases; unmatched junction nucleotides: 6. Germline V gene data show CDR1 as MNHNS and CDR2 as SASEGT. CDR3 protein: CASSDRQGMGNQPQHF. CDR3 sequence (DNA): TGTGCCAGCAGTGACCGACAGGGGATGGGCAATCAGCCCCAGCATTTT.

This clonotype was detected only a few times. The J gene is TRBJ1-5, the V gene TRBV7-6, with 8 bases fitting TRBD1. The V gene's germline CDR1 is SGHVS and CDR2 FNYEAQ. CDR3 length: 16 amino acids. After removal of 4 bases from V and 4 bases from J, the junction contained 9 bases not matched to a gene. This chain's CDR3 is CASSSWTGSENQPQHF. The CDR3 DNA reads TGTGCCAGCAGCTCCTGGACAGGGTCTGAGAATCAGCCCCAGCATTTT. Filled out from reference TRBV7-6 and TRBJ1-5, the complete variable domain reads GAGVSQSPRYKVTKRGQDVALRCDPISGHVSLYWYRQALGQGPEFLTYFNYEAQQDKSGLPNDRFSAERPEGSISTLTIQRTEQRDSAMYRCASSSWTGSENQPQHFGDGTRLSIL.